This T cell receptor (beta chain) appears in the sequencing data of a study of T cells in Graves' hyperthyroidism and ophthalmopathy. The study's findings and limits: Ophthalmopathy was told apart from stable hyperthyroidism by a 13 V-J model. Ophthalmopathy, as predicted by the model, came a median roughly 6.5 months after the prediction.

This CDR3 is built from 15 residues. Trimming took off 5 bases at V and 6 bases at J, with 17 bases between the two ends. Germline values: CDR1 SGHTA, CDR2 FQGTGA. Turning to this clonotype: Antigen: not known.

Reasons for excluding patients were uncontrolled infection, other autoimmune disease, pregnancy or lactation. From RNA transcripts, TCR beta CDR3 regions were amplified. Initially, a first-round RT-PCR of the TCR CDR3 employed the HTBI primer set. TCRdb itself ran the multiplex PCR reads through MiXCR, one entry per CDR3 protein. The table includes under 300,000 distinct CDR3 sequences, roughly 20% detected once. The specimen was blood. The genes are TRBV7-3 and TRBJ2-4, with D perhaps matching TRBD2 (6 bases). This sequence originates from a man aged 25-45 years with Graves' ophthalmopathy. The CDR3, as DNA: TGTGCCAGCAGCACCCGGGACGGGAGCAGAAACATTCAGTACTTC. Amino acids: CASSTRDGSRNIQYF.